The 31 T cell receptor beta chains reported below all come from one sample, sequenced in a study of neurological immune-mediated disorders. TCRdb itself ran the 5' RACE reads through MiXCR, one entry per CDR3 protein. Of 35,000 or so distinct CDR3 sequences listed, around 10% were seen once; the top ten hold about 7%. Material: PBMCs. The source of these receptors is a woman aged 25-40 years with HTLV-1-associated myelopathy (HAM/TSP).

This clonotype was seen ten or more times. The V call is TRBV12-3 or TRBV12-4, the J call TRBJ1-2; D unclear. V was cut by 1 base and J by 0 bases, with 9 bases left in between. The CDR3 has 15 amino acids. The CDR3 reads CASSLGGGSNYGYTF. The CDR3 region has the DNA TGTGCCAGCAGTTTAGGTGGAGGGTCTAACTATGGCTACACCTTC.

This clonotype was seen repeatedly, ten times or more. The CDR3: CAISDLSGANVLTF. DNA of the CDR3: TGTGCCATCAGTGATCTCTCTGGGGCCAACGTCCTGACTTTC. V is TRBV10-3 and J is TRBJ2-6; D unresolved. The germline V gene has CDR1 ENHRY and CDR2 SYGVKD. The CDR3 covers 14 residues. The ends were cut back, 3 bases at V and 0 bases at J, with 3 bases in the middle.

In this sample, this clonotype turned up many times. The V gene is TRBV2, the J gene TRBJ2-1; maybe TRBD1 (6 bases). Germline V lookup: CDR1 SNHLY, CDR2 FYNNEI. V lost 1 base, J lost 5 bases, and 15 bases lay in between. There are 16 residues in the CDR3. The DNA of the CDR3 is TGTGCCAGCAGTGAAGACCAAGGTGGGGGCCACAATGAGCAGTTCTTC. Translation: CASSEDQGGGHNEQFF.

This clonotype is classed as medium-sized (0.01 to 0.1%). The chain couples TRBV14 to TRBJ2-4; either TRBD1 or TRBD2 may fit D (5 bases each). The CDR3 covers 14 residues. CDR1 is SGHDN, CDR2 FVKESK, per germline. Trimming took off 0 bases at V and 9 bases at J, with 12 bases between the two ends. This chain's CDR3 is CASSQEAGSRIQYF. The CDR3 bases are TGTGCCAGCAGCCAAGAGGCAGGGAGTCGCATTCAGTACTTC. Full variable domain (remainder filled in from reference TRBV14 and TRBJ2-4): EAGVTQFPSHSVIEKGQTVTLRCDPISGHDNLYWYRRVMGKEIKFLLHFVKESKQDESGMPNNRFLAERTGGTYSTLKVQPAELEDSGVYFCASSQEAGSRIQYFGAGTRLSVL.

This clonotype came up many times. CDR3 in DNA: TGCGCCAGCAGCGCCGCCGGGACTCCGAACACCGGGGAGCTGTTTTTT. It translates to CASSAAGTPNTGELFF. This chain joins TRBV5-1 and TRBJ2-2, with TRBD2 as a possible D gene (6 bases). This CDR3 region has 16 residues. The germline gives CDR1 SGHRS, CDR2 YFSETQ. The ends were cut back, 4 bases at V and 0 bases at J, with 13 bases in the middle.

This clonotype was found many times. V gene TRBV20-1 combines with J gene TRBJ2-3; 9 nucleotides line up with TRBD2. CDR1 is DFQATT, CDR2 SNEGSKA, per germline (reference sequence). V dropped 1 base and J dropped 2; count of bases not matched to a gene: 4. The length of the CDR3 is 15 residues. The CDR3 nucleotides are TGCAGTGCTAGAGGGCTAGCGGGGTACACAGATACGCAGTATTTT. Translating gives CSARGLAGYTDTQYF.

This clonotype was counted many times. The chain uses TRBV5-8 and TRBJ1-6; no reliable D call. Trimming left V 3 bases short and J 8 bases short, with 9 bases between. The germline CDR1 and CDR2 sequences are SGHTS and YDEGEE. The CDR3 consists of 13 residues. For the CDR3, the DNA is TGTGCCAGCAGCTCCCGGCGGGATTCACCCCTCCACTTT. Translating it yields CASSSRRDSPLHF.

This clonotype was recorded at least ten times. DNA of the CDR3: TGCAGTGCTAGCGGAGCGGGGGGCCTCTCCTACAATGAGCAGTTCTTC. It yields the protein CSASGAGGLSYNEQFF. V and J are TRBV20-1 and TRBJ2-1, with 9 bases lining up with TRBD2. The CDR3 extends over 16 amino acids. Germline V gene sequence: CDR1 DFQATT, CDR2 SNEGSKA (reference sequence). The V and J ends lost 3 bases and 0 bases, in that order; junction bases with no gene match: 6.

This clonotype occurred many times. The chain employs TRBV20-1 and TRBJ1-6; 9 bases match TRBD1. This CDR3 spans 16 amino acids. Trimming at V came to 3 bases and at J to 7 bases, leaving 10 bases not matched to a gene. The germline CDR1 and CDR2 sequences are DFQATT and SNEGSKA (reference sequence). In nucleotides, the CDR3 is TGCAGTGCTAGGGATCAAGGACAGGGGAGAAATTCACCCCTCCACTTT. This codes for CSARDQGQGRNSPLHF.

This clonotype was recorded many times. This chain uses TRBV29-1 with TRBJ2-5; 7 bases match TRBD2. Looked up from germline, CDR1 is SQVTM and CDR2 is ANQGSEA. J gave up 4 bases and V 4 bases, and 12 bases lay outside the gene matches. This CDR3 has 15 residues. The CDR3 DNA sequence: TGCAGCGTTGTCGGGAGGAAGGGGCAGGGAGAGACCCAGTACTTC. Translation: CSVVGRKGQGETQYF.

Ten or more counts support this clonotype. The rearrangement joins TRBV7-8 to TRBJ1-3; D possibly corresponds to TRBD1 (6 bases). This CDR3 is 17 amino acids long. V was cut by 5 bases and J by 7 bases, with 24 bases left in between. CDR1 and CDR2 (germline): SGHVS, FQNEAQ. Here the CDR3 DNA reads TGTGCCAGCAGCCCCCGACGCGGCTTGGCAGGGGTGAACACCATATATTTT. Translating gives CASSPRRGLAGVNTIYF.

This clonotype occurred many times. The V gene is TRBV5-1, the J gene TRBJ1-1; 8 bases map to TRBD1. From germline, CDR1 is SGHRS and CDR2 YFSETQ. The V and J ends lost 1 base and 11 bases, in that order; junction bases with no gene match: 13. This CDR3 region has 15 residues. The CDR3 protein is CASSLIGHRGDNAFF. The DNA for the CDR3 is TGCGCCAGCAGCTTGATAGGACACAGGGGGGACAATGCTTTCTTT.

This clonotype has a count of ten or more. This rearrangement joins TRBV24-1 to TRBJ1-1, with 10 nucleotides matching TRBD1. There are 12 residues in the CDR3. Germline lookup yields CDR1 KGHDR and CDR2 SFDVKD. V shed 6 bases, J shed 10 bases, and the junction held 4 bases outside the gene matches. The CDR3 bases are TGTGCCACCAGTACCGGGACAGGGGTAGCTTTCTTT. Translating gives CATSTGTGVAFF.

Many counts were recorded for this clonotype. The chain joins TRBV7-8 to TRBJ2-2; 11 positions match TRBD2. CDR3 length: 21 residues. Germline loops: CDR1 SGHVS, CDR2 FQNEAQ. The V gene end was trimmed by 3 bases and the J gene end by 3 bases; junction bases not matched to a gene: 18. The CDR3 here is CASSFPLRARLAGKDTGELFF. In nucleotides, the CDR3 is TGTGCCAGCAGCTTTCCCCTACGAGCGAGACTAGCGGGGAAGGACACCGGGGAGCTGTTTTTT.

At least ten counts were recorded for this clonotype. The chain has TRBV5-1 and TRBJ2-3; D perhaps matches TRBD2 (7 bases). Germline CDR1 and CDR2: SGHRS and YFSETQ. Trimming removed 5 bases from V and 7 bases from J, with 14 bases in between. There are 13 residues in the CDR3. CDR3 protein: CASSRTAGNTQYF. The CDR3 bases are TGCGCCAGCAGTCGGACAGCGGGAAATACGCAGTATTTT.

Many counts were recorded for this clonotype. The V call is TRBV12-3 or TRBV12-4, the J call TRBJ2-7, with 7 bases aligning to TRBD2. The length of the CDR3 is 12 residues. The J segment lost 4 bases and the V segment lost 5 bases, leaving 2 bases of the junction unmatched. In nucleotides, the CDR3 is TGTGCCAGCAGTCCGGGGGGTTACGAGCAGTACTTC. The encoded protein is CASSPGGYEQYF.

This clonotype occurred many times. The rearrangement uses TRBV20-1 and TRBJ2-1; 8 bases line up with TRBD1. Germline CDR1 DFQATT, CDR2 SNEGSKA (reference sequence). The CDR3 consists of 16 residues. The V gene end was trimmed by 1 base and the J gene end by 1 base; junction bases not matched to a gene: 6. CDR3 loop: CSARGTDRESYNEQFF. CDR3 in DNA: TGCAGTGCTAGAGGCACGGACAGGGAGTCCTACAATGAGCAGTTCTTC.

This clonotype was seen at least ten times. The chain is built from TRBV20-1 and TRBJ2-7; 11 bases are shared with TRBD1. The germline V gene encodes CDR1 DFQATT and CDR2 SNEGSKA (reference sequence). The CDR3 sequence is 15 residues long. Germline trimming cut 0 bases from V and 4 bases from J; bases unmatched to any gene: 5. The CDR3 DNA reads TGCAGTGCTAGAGATCGAGGGACAGGGGGATACGAGCAGTACTTC. The encoded protein is CSARDRGTGGYEQYF.

This clonotype was picked up many times. V gene TRBV3-1 combines with J gene TRBJ1-5, with 7 bases matching TRBD1. Trimming took 1 base from V and 5 from J; bases not matched to a gene: 2. Per germline, CDR1 LGHDT and CDR2 YNNKEL (reference sequence). The CDR3 contains 14 residues. CDR3: CASSQGGGHQPQHF. The CDR3 DNA is TGTGCCAGCAGCCAAGGAGGGGGCCATCAGCCCCAGCATTTT.

This clonotype was counted ten times or more. The V gene is TRBV18, the J gene TRBJ1-1; the D is unclear. V shed 1 base and J shed 4 bases, with 7 bases lying between them. The CDR3 is 13 residues long. From germline, CDR1 is KGHSH and CDR2 LQKENI. CDR3 protein: CASSPQGGTEAFF. The DNA for the CDR3 is TGTGCCAGCTCACCACAGGGTGGCACTGAAGCTTTCTTT. Full variable domain (missing parts from reference TRBV18 and TRBJ1-1): NAGVMQNPRHLVRRRGQEARLRCSPMKGHSHVYWYRQLPEEGLKFMVYLQKENIIDESGMPKERFSAEFPKEGPSILRIQQVVRGDSAAYFCASSPQGGTEAFFGQGTRLTVV.

This clonotype was observed at least ten times. The chain recombines TRBV15 with TRBJ2-3; 9 bases are shared with TRBD1. This CDR3 spans 17 amino acids. Germline-derived CDR1 and CDR2 are LNHNV and YYDKDF (reference sequence). Trimming cost V 1 base and J 6 bases; bases outside gene matches: 11. CDR3 in DNA: TGTGCCACCAGCAGAGGGGGGTTAGGACAGGGGTGGGATACGCAGTATTTT. It translates to CATSRGGLGQGWDTQYF.

This clonotype was counted ten times or more. J is TRBJ2-7 and V is TRBV20-1; D unresolved. CDR1 is DFQATT and CDR2 is SNEGSKA in the germline V gene (reference sequence). CDR3 size: 14 residues. The V and J ends lost 4 bases and 0 bases respectively, with 13 bases between them. CDR3 DNA: TGCAGTGCTAAGGACCGTCTAAGCTCCTACGAGCAGTACTTC. This encodes CSAKDRLSSYEQYF.

By sample share, this clonotype is medium-sized. The chain has TRBV5-8 and TRBJ2-7; the D is unclear. Trimming stripped 1 base from V and 6 bases from J, with 8 bases between. Germline values: CDR1 SGHTS, CDR2 YDEGEE. The CDR3 loop spans 12 amino acids. The CDR3 sequence: CASSLRVGEQYF. The CDR3 bases are TGTGCCAGCAGCTTGAGGGTAGGCGAGCAGTACTTC.

This sequence joins TRBV4-1 and TRBJ1-2; weak D call: TRBD1 (6 bases). CDR1 and CDR2 (germline): MGHRA, YSYEKL. The CDR3 contains 15 residues. The V gene lost 3 bases and the J gene lost 5 bases, with 16 bases spanning the gap. The CDR3 coding sequence is TGCGCCAGCAGCCAGAGTAGGGGGGGAGAGTATGGCTACACCTTC. It yields the protein CASSQSRGGEYGYTF.

This clonotype was detected ten times or more. This chain connects TRBV29-1 to TRBJ2-2; D is unclear. This CDR3 spans 15 amino acids. V gave up 7 bases and J gave up 0 bases, with 15 bases separating them. Germline loops: CDR1 SQVTM, CDR2 ANQGSEA. The CDR3 loop reads CSARVGTTNTGELFF. CDR3 nucleotide sequence: TGCAGCGCTCGGGTGGGCACGACGAACACCGGGGAGCTGTTTTTT.

This clonotype came up many times. The rearrangement uses TRBV10-3 and TRBJ1-1, with a tentative D call TRBD1 (5 bases). The CDR3 runs to 15 residues. With 0 bases removed from V and 1 base from J, the gap between germline ends came to 9 bases. CDR1 ENHRY and CDR2 SYGVKD come from the germline V gene. CDR3 loop: CAISESGRGNTEAFF. The CDR3 nucleotides read TGTGCCATCAGTGAGTCTGGGAGGGGGAACACTGAAGCTTTCTTT.

In its sample, this clonotype was seen many times. The genes are TRBV27 and TRBJ2-1, with 8 bases identical to TRBD2. J was trimmed by 9 bases and V by 6 bases; bases with no gene match: 4. This CDR3 region has 12 residues. Germline CDR1 is MNHEY and CDR2 is SMNVEV (reference sequence). The DNA of the CDR3 is TGTGCCAGCAGCGGACTAGCTTCTGAGCAGTTCTTC. This translates into CASSGLASEQFF.

Many counts were recorded for this clonotype. The rearrangement links TRBV20-1 to TRBJ1-5; D gene unclear. The CDR3 runs 13 residues. Germline CDR1 reads DFQATT; CDR2 reads SNEGSKA (reference sequence). V was cut by 3 bases and J by 3 bases, with 9 bases left in between. DNA of the CDR3: TGCAGTGCTAGTAACAGATTCAATCAGCCCCAGCATTTT. Amino acids: CSASNRFNQPQHF.

Ten or more counts support this clonotype. The J gene is TRBJ2-3, the V gene TRBV19, with D perhaps matching TRBD2 (6 bases). Germline V lookup: CDR1 LNHDA, CDR2 SQIVND (reference sequence). Trimming removed 5 bases at V and 8 bases at J, with 20 bases between. CDR3 length equals 15 residues. CDR3 nucleotides: TGTGCCAGTAGTCCAAACCTTGGAGCCGGGAGTACGCAGTATTTT. Its translation is CASSPNLGAGSTQYF.

This clonotype has at least ten counts. CDR3 loop: CASSSPPGQGAYPGELFF. Written as DNA, the CDR3 is TGCGCCAGCAGCTCCCCCCCGGGACAGGGCGCGTACCCCGGGGAGCTGTTTTTT. V and J are TRBV5-1 and TRBJ2-2, with 9 bases fitting TRBD1. The trim removed 3 bases at V and 6 bases at J, leaving 15 bases unmatched. Germline-derived CDR1 and CDR2 are SGHRS and YFSETQ. CDR3 length equals 18 residues.

This clonotype was counted between two and nine times. The V and J genes are TRBV20-1 and TRBJ2-3, with 11 bases fitting TRBD1. V gave up 6 bases and J gave up 4 bases; unmatched junction bases: 6. Germline assignment: CDR1 DFQATT and CDR2 SNEGSKA (reference sequence). The CDR3 has 14 amino acids. The CDR3: CSAPGTGGPDTQYF. CDR3 nucleotides: TGCAGTGCCCCCGGGACAGGGGGACCAGATACGCAGTATTTT.